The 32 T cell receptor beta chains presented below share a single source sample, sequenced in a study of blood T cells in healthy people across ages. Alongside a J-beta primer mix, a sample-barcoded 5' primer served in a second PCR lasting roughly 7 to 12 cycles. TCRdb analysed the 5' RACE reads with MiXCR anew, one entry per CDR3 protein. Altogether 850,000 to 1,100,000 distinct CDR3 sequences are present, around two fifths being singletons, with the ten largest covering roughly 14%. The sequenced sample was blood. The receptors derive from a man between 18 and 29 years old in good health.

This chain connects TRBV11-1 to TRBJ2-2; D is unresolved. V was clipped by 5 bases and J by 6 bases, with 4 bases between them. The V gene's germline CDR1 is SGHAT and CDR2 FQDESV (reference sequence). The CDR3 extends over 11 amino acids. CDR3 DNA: TGTGCCAGCAGCGGGTCCGGGGAGCTGTTTTTT. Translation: CASSGSGELFF.

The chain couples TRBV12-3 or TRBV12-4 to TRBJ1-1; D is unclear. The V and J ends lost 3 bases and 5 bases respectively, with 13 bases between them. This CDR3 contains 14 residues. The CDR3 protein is CASSFVQLGTEAFF. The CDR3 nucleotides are TGTGCCAGCAGTTTCGTACAGCTGGGGACTGAAGCTTTCTTT.

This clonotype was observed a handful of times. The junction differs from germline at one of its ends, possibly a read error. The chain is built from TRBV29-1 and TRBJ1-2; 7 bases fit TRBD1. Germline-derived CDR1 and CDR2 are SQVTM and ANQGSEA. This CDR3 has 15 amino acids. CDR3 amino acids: CSVELPGQINYGCTF. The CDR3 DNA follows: TGCAGCGTTGAACTCCCGGGACAGATTAACTATGGCTGCACCTTC.

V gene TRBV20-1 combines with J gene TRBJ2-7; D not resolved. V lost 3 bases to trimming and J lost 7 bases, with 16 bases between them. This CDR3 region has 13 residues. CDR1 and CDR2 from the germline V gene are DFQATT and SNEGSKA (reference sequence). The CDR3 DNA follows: TGCAGTGCTAGTAGACGGAAGTGCAATGAGCAGTACTTC. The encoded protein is CSASRRKCNEQYF.

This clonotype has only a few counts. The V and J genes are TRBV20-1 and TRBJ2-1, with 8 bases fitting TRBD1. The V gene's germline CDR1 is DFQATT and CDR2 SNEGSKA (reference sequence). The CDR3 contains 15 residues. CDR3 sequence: CSANPGQGKPNEQFF. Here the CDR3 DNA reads TGCAGCGCCAATCCCGGACAGGGAAAGCCCAATGAGCAGTTCTTC.

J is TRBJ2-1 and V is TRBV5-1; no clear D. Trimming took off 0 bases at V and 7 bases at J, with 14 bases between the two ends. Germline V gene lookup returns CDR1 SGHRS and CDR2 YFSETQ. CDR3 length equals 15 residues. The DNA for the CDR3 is TGCGCCAGCAGCTTGGCCGCTGGTTTGCGGAATGAGCAGTTCTTC. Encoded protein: CASSLAAGLRNEQFF.

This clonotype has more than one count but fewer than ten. The CDR3 loop is CASSPEVEENKQYF. As DNA, the CDR3 is TGTGCCAGCAGTCCAGAGGTCGAAGAGAATAAGCAGTACTTC. The chain joins TRBV6-1 to TRBJ2-5; unclear D gene. V lost 5 bases to trimming and J lost 11 bases, with 21 bases between them. CDR1 and CDR2 (germline): MNHNS, SASEGT. This CDR3 spans 14 amino acids.

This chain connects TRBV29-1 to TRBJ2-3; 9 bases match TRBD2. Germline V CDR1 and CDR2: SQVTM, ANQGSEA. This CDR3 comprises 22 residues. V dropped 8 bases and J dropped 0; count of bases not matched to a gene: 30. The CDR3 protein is CSMTSPRRSGGYLGTSTDTQYF. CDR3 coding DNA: TGCAGCATGACTTCACCAAGACGTAGCGGGGGATACTTGGGGACTAGCACAGATACGCAGTATTTT.

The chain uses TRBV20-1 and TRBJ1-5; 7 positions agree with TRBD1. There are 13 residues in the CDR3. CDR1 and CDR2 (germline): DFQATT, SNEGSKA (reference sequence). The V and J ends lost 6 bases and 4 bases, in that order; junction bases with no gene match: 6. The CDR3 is CSAEDRANQPQHF. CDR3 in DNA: TGCAGTGCGGAAGACAGGGCGAATCAGCCCCAGCATTTT.

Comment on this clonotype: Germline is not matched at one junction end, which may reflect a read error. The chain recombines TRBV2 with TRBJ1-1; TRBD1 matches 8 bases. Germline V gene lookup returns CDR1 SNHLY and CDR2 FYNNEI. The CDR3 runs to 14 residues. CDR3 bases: TGTGCCGGCAGTGTGGACAGGGAGAACACTGAAGCTTTCTTT. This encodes CAGSVDRENTEAFF.

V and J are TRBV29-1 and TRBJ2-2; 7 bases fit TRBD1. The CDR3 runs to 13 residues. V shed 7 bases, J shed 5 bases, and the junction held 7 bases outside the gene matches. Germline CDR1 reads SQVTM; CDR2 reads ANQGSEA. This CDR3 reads CSGRQGGTGELFF. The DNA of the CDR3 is TGCAGCGGACGACAGGGTGGAACCGGGGAGCTGTTTTTT.

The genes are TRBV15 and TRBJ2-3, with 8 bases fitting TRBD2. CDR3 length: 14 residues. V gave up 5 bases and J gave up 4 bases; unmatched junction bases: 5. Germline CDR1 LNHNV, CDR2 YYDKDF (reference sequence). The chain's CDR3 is CATSRGGRADTQYF. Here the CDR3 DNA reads TGTGCCACCAGCCGCGGGGGGCGGGCAGATACGCAGTATTTT.

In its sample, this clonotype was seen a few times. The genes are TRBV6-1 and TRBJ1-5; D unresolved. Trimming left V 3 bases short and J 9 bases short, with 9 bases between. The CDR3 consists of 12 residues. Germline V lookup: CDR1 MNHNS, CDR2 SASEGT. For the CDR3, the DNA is TGTGCCAGCAGTGAGAGGTTTTGGCCCCAGCATTTT. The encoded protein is CASSERFWPQHF.

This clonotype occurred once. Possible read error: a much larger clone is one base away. The CDR3 region is CSARVGGVSTEAFF. CDR3 in DNA: TGCAGTGCTAGGGTAGGGGGAGTGAGCACTGAAGCTTTCTTT. The chain couples TRBV20-1 to TRBJ1-1, with a weak D call TRBD1 (6 bases). Germline CDR1 reads DFQATT; CDR2 reads SNEGSKA (reference sequence). The CDR3 is 14 amino acids. V lost 3 bases, J lost 4 bases, and 15 bases lay in between.

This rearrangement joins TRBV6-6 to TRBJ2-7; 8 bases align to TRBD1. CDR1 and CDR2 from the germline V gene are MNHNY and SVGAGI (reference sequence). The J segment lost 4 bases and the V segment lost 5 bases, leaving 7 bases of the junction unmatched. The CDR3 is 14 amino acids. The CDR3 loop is CASSNQRQGYEQYF. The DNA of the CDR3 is TGTGCCAGCAGTAACCAAAGACAGGGGTACGAGCAGTACTTC.

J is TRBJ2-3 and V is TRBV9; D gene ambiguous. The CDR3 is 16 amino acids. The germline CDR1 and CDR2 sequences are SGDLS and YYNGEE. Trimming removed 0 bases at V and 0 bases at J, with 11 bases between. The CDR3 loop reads CASSVGIGSSTDTQYF. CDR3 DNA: TGTGCCAGCAGCGTAGGGATCGGTTCTAGCACAGATACGCAGTATTTT.

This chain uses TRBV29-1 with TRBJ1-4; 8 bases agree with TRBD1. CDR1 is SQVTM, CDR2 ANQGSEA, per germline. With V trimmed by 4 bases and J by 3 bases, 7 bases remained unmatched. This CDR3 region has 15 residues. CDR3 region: CSVGRSGGPNEKLFF. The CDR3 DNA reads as TGCAGCGTTGGACGCTCAGGGGGCCCTAATGAAAAACTGTTTTTT. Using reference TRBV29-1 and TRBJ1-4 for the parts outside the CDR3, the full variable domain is SAVISQKPSRDICQRGTSLTIQCQVDSQVTMMFWYRQQPGQSLTLIATANQGSEATYESGFVIDKFPISRPNLTFSTLTVSNMSPEDSSIYLCSVGRSGGPNEKLFFGSGTQLSVL.

The CDR3, as DNA: TGTGCCAGCTCTTATCTGGGGGAATTTGGAGATGAGCAGTTCTTC. Residues: CASSYLGEFGDEQFF. The rearrangement uses TRBV18 and TRBJ2-1; D may correspond to TRBD1 or TRBD2 (5 bases each). The CDR3 is made up of 15 amino acids. The V gene's germline CDR1 is KGHSH and CDR2 LQKENI. The V end lost 6 bases, the J end lost 8 bases, and 20 bases lay between the germline ends.

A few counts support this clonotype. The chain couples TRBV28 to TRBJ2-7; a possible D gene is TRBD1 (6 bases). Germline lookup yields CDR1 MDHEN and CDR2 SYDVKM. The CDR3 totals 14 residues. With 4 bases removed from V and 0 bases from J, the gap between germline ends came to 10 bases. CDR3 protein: CASSSTGNSYEQYF. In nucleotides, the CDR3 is TGTGCCAGCAGTTCGACAGGAAACTCCTACGAGCAGTACTTC. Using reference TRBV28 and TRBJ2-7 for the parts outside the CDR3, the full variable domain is DVKVTQSSRYLVKRTGEKVFLECVQDMDHENMFWYRQDPGLGLRLIYFSYDVKMKEKGDIPEGYSVSREKKERFSLILESASTNQTSMYLCASSSTGNSYEQYFGPGTRLTVT.

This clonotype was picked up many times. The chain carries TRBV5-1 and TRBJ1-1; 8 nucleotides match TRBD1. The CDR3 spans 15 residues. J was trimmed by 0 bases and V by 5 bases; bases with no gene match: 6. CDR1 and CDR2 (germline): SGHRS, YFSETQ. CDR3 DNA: TGCGCCAGCAGGGACAGGGAAGGTCTGAACACTGAAGCTTTCTTT. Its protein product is CASRDREGLNTEAFF.

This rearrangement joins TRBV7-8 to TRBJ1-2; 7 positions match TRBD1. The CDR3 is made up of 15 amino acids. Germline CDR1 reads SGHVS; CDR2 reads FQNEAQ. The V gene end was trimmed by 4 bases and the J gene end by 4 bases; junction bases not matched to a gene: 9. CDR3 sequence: CASSSGGEMGYGYTF. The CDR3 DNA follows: TGTGCCAGCAGCTCAGGGGGGGAAATGGGCTATGGCTACACCTTC.

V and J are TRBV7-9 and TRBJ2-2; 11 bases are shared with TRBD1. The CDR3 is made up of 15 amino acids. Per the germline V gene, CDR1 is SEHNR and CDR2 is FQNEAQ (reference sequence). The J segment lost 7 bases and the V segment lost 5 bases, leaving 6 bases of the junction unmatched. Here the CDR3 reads CASSRGQGAIGELFF. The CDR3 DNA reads TGTGCCAGCAGCCGTGGACAGGGGGCGATCGGGGAGCTGTTTTTT.

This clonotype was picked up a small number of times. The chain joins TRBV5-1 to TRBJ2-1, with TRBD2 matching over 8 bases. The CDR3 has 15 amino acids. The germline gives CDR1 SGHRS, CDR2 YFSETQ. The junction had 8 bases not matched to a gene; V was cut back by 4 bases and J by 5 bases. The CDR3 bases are TGCGCCAGCAGCCTCGGGGGGGGTAAAAACAATGAGCAGTTCTTC. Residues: CASSLGGGKNNEQFF.

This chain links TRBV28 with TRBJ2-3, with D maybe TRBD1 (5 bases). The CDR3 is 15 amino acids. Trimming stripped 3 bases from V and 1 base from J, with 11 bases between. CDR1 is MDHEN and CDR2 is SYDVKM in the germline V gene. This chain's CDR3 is CASSFSRDGTDTQYF. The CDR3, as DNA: TGTGCCAGCAGTTTCTCCAGGGATGGCACAGATACGCAGTATTTT.

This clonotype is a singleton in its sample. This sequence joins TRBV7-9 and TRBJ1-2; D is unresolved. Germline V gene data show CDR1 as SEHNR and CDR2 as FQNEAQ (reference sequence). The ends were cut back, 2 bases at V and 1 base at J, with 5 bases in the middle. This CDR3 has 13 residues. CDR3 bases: TGTGCCAGCAGCTTACAAAATAACTATGGCTACACCTTC. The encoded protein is CASSLQNNYGYTF.

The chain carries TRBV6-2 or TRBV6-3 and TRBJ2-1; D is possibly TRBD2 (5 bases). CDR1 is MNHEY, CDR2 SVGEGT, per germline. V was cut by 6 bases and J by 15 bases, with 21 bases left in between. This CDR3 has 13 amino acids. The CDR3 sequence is CASSQPRGLLWFF. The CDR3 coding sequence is TGTGCCAGCAGCCAACCACGGGGTCTCTTATGGTTCTTC.

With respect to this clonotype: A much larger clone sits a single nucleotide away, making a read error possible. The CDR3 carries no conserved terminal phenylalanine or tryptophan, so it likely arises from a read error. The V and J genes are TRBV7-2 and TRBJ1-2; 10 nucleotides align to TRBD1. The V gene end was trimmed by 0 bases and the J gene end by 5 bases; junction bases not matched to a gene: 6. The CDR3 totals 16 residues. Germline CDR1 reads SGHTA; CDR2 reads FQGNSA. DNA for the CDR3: TGTGCCAGCAGCTTAGCCGGGACAGGGGATAATTATGGCTACACCCTC. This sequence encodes CASSLAGTGDNYGYTL.

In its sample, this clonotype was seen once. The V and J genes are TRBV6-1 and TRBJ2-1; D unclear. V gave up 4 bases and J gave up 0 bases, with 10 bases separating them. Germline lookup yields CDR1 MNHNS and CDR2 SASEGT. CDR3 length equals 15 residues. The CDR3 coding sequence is TGTGCCAGCAGTGCCGTCTTCCTCTCCTACAATGAGCAGTTCTTC. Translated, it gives CASSAVFLSYNEQFF.

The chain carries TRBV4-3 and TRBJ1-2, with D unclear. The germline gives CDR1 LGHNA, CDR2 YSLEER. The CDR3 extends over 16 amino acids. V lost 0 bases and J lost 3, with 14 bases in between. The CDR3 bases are TGCGCCAGCAGCCAAGATGGGGAGGCCGGGCACTATGGCTACACCTTC. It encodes CASSQDGEAGHYGYTF.

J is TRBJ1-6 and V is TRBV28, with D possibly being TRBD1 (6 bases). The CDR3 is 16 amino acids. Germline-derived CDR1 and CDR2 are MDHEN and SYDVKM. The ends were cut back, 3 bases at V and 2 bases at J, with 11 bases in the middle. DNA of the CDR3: TGTGCCAGCAGTTTTCGGCAGGGGACCTATAATTCACCCCTCCACTTT. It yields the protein CASSFRQGTYNSPLHF.

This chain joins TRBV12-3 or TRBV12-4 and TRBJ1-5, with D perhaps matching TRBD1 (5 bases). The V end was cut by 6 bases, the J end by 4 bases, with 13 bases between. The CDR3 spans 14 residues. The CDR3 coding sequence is TGTGCCAGCAGGAGAGACAGCAGAAATCAGCCCCAGCATTTT. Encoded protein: CASRRDSRNQPQHF.

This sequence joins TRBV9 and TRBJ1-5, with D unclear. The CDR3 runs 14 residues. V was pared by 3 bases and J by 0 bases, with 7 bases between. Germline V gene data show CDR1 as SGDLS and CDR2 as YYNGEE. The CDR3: CASSATVSNQPQHF. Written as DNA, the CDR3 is TGTGCCAGCAGCGCGACGGTTAGCAATCAGCCCCAGCATTTT.